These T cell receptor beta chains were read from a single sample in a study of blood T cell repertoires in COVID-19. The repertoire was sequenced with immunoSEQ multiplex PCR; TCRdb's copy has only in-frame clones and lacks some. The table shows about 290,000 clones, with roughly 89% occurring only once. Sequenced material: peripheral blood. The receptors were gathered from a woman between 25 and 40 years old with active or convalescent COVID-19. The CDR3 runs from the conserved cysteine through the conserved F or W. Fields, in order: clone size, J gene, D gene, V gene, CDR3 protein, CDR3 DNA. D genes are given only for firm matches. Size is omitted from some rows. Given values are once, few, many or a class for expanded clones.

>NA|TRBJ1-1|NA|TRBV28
CASSPPGGHTEAFF
TGTGCCAGCAGTCCCCCGGGGGGGCATACTGAAGCTTTCTTT
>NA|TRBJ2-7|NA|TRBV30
CAWSGGPSSEQYF
TGTGCCTGGAGTGGCGGGCCCTCATCCGAGCAGTACTTC
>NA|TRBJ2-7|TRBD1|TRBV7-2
CASSMTGSFYEQYF
TGTGCCAGCAGCATGACAGGGAGTTTCTACGAGCAGTACTTC
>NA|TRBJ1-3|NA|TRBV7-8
CASSLRSSGNTIYF
TGTGCCAGCAGCTTAAGGAGCTCTGGAAACACCATATATTTT
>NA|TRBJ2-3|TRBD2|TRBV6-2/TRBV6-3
CASSYSTSGYSTDTQYF
TGTGCCAGCAGTTACTCGACTAGCGGGTATAGCACAGATACGCAGTATTTT
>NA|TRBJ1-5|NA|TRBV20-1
CSASDGSNQPQHF
TGCAGTGCTAGTGACGGGAGCAATCAGCCCCAGCATTTT
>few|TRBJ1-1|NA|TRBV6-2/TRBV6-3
CASSLGGEAFF
TGTGCCAGCAGTTTAGGCGGTGAAGCTTTCTTT
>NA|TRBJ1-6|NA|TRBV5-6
CASSIPTGSNSPLHF
TGTGCCAGCAGCATACCAACAGGGTCTAATTCACCCCTCCACTTT
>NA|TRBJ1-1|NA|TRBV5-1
CASSLVGEDTEAFF
TGCGCCAGCAGCTTGGTGGGGGAGGACACTGAAGCTTTCTTT
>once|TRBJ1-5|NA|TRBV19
CASRRLGGGQPQHF
TGTGCCAGTAGAAGATTGGGGGGGGGCCAGCCCCAGCATTTT
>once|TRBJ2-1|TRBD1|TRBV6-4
CASSVAPGGYNEQFF
TGTGCCAGCAGTGTGGCTCCAGGGGGCTACAATGAGCAGTTCTTC
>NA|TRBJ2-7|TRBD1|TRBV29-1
CSATGAAYEQYF
TGCAGCGCGACAGGGGCTGCCTACGAGCAGTACTTC
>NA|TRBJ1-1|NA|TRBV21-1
CASSKKGANTEAFF
TGTGCCAGCAGCAAGAAGGGGGCGAACACTGAAGCTTTCTTT
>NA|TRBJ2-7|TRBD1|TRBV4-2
CASSSRTGLGEQYF
TGTGCCAGCAGCTCAAGGACAGGATTGGGCGAGCAGTACTTC
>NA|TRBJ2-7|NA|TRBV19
CASSPRARGASYEQYF
TGTGCCAGTAGTCCTCGGGCCAGGGGGGCCTCCTACGAGCAGTACTTC
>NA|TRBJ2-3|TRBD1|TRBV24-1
CATSDRGTGEVGTQYF
TGTGCCACCAGTGATAGGGGGACAGGGGAGGTTGGTACGCAGTATTTT
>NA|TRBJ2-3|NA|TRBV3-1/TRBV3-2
CASSSVGGAAASQYF
TGTGCCAGCAGCTCAGTCGGAGGGGCGGCAGCTTCGCAGTATTTT
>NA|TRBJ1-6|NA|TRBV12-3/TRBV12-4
CASSARQNSPLHF
TGTGCCAGCAGTGCCAGACAGAATTCACCCCTCCACTTT
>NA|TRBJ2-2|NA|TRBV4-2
CASSQEGVGGVTNTGELFF
TGTGCCAGCAGCCAAGAAGGGGTGGGCGGGGTCACGAACACCGGGGAGCTGTTTTTT
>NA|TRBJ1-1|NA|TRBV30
CAWSVGANTEAFF
TGTGCCTGGAGTGTGGGGGCGAACACTGAAGCTTTCTTT
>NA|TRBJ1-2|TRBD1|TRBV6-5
CATLRGAPSYGYTF
TGTGCCACCCTCAGGGGGGCTCCTAGCTATGGCTACACCTTC
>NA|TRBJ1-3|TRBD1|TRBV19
CASSPNRGTGNTIYF
TGTGCCAGTAGCCCGAACAGGGGGACTGGAAACACCATATATTTT
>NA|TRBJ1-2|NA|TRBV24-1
CATSDLPSREDGYTF
TGTGCCACCAGTGATTTGCCCTCGAGAGAGGATGGCTACACCTTC
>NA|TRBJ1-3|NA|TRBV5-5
CASSPGTFGNTIYF
TGTGCCAGCAGCCCCGGTACCTTTGGAAACACCATATATTTT
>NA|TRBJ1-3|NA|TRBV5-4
CASSLGAQGTGNTIYF
TGTGCCAGCAGCTTGGGGGCCCAGGGAACTGGAAACACCATATATTTT
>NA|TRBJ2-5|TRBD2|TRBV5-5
CASSSSGLAGGRGETQYF
TGTGCCAGCAGCTCCTCCGGACTAGCGGGGGGGAGGGGAGAGACCCAGTACTTC
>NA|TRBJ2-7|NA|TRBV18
CASSPRGGTPSYEQYF
TGTGCCAGCTCACCACGAGGCGGTACGCCGTCCTACGAGCAGTACTTC
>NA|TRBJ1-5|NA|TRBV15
CATSRDQAGGRPQHF
TGTGCCACCAGCAGAGATCAGGCGGGGGGGAGGCCCCAGCATTTT
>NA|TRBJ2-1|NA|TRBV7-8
CASSRTASSYNEQFF
TGTGCCAGCAGCCGAACAGCATCCTCCTACAATGAGCAGTTCTTC
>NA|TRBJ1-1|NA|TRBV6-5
CASSYYRGTEAFF
TGTGCCAGCAGTTACTACCGGGGGACTGAAGCTTTCTTT
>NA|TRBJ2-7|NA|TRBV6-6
CASSPIGPSSYEQYF
TGTGCCAGCAGTCCGATTGGGCCTTCGAGTTACGAGCAGTACTTC
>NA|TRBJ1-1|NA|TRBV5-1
CASSLGGGNSEAFF
TGCGCCAGCAGCCTTGGCGGAGGCAATAGTGAAGCTTTCTTT
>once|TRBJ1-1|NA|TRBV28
CASSLWGGRDTEAFF
TGTGCCAGCAGTTTATGGGGGGGGAGGGACACTGAAGCTTTCTTT
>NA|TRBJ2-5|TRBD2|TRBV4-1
CASSHAGVEETQYF
TGCGCCAGCAGCCACGCGGGGGTTGAAGAGACCCAGTACTTC
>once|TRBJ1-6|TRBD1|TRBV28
CASIRGNAYNSPLHF
TGTGCCAGCATCAGGGGGAATGCCTATAATTCACCCCTCCACTTT
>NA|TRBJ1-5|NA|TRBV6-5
CARERDSNQPQHF
TGTGCCAGAGAGCGGGACAGCAATCAGCCCCAGCATTTT
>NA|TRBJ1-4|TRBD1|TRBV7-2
CASSRTGSGEKLFF
TGTGCCAGCAGCCGGACAGGGTCTGGGGAAAAACTGTTTTTT
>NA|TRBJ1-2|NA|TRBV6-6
CASRSRERYGYTF
TGTGCCAGCAGGTCCAGGGAACGATATGGCTACACCTTC
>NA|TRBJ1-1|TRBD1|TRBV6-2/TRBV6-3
CASSSLRQGLNTEAFF
TGTGCCAGCAGCTCCCTCCGACAGGGATTGAACACTGAAGCTTTCTTT
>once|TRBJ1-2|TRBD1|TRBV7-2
CASSIGTGVDYGYTF
TGTGCCAGCAGCATCGGGACAGGGGTCGACTATGGCTACACCTTC
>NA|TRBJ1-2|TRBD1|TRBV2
CASSRGQFYGYTF
TGTGCCAGCAGCCGGGGACAGTTCTATGGCTACACCTTC
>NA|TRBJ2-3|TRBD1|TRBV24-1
CATSEPGTGTDTQYF
TGTGCCACCAGTGAACCCGGGACAGGTACAGATACGCAGTATTTT
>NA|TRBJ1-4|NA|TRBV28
CASSLLQFANEKLFF
TGTGCCAGCAGTTTACTACAGTTTGCTAATGAAAAACTGTTTTTT
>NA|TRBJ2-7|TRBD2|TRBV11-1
CASSPLGGGGYEQYF
TGTGCCAGCAGCCCCTTGGGCGGGGGTGGCTACGAGCAGTACTTC
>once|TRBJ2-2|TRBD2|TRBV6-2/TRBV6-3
CASSLSGGGTGELFF
TGTGCCAGCAGTCTTAGCGGGGGCGGGACCGGGGAGCTGTTTTTT
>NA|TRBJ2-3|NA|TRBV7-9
CASSLRQTDTQYF
TGTGCCAGCAGCTTGAGACAGACAGATACGCAGTATTTT
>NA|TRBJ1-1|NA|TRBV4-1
CATGGFGTEAFF
TGCGCCACCGGCGGGTTTGGGACTGAAGCTTTCTTT
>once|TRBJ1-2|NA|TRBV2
CASIWGPGGNYGYTF
TGTGCCAGCATTTGGGGTCCAGGAGGAAACTATGGCTACACCTTC
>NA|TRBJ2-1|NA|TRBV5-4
CASSRQAREDEQFF
TGTGCCAGCAGTCGTCAGGCCCGCGAAGATGAGCAGTTCTTC
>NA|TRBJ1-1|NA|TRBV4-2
CASSQEYDRGLNTEAFF
TGTGCCAGCAGCCAAGAGTATGATAGGGGCCTGAACACTGAAGCTTTCTTT
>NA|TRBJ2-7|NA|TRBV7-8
CASSLLPEPGEQYF
TGTGCCAGCAGCTTACTGCCGGAGCCGGGCGAGCAGTACTTC